This TCR beta chain was identified during a study of cytomegalovirus exposure and HLA in healthy donors. In the case of this clone: Its antigen remains unknown.

General study results and limits: Cytomegalovirus status was reportedly diagnosed by the classifier with high sensitivity and specificity. The majority of TCR sequences were rare, yet some public TCRs appeared in many donors.

Assay used: immunoSEQ multiplex PCR; TCRdb lists only in-frame clones, some missing. The sample lists roughly 280,000 clones; 65% to 90% were seen once. The CDR3 totals 14 residues. Trimming left V 8 bases short and J 7 bases short, with 20 bases between. Germline V gene data show CDR1 as MNHEY and CDR2 as SMNVEV (reference sequence). Material for sequencing was PBMCs. The TCR was taken from a woman between 18 and 29 years old in good health and CMV-seronegative. The gene calls are TRBV27 and TRBJ2-5; maybe TRBD1 (5 bases). CDR3 DNA sequence: TGTGCCAGCGGGGCAGGGCGAATCATTGGGACCCAGTACTTC. Translation: CASGAGRIIGTQYF.